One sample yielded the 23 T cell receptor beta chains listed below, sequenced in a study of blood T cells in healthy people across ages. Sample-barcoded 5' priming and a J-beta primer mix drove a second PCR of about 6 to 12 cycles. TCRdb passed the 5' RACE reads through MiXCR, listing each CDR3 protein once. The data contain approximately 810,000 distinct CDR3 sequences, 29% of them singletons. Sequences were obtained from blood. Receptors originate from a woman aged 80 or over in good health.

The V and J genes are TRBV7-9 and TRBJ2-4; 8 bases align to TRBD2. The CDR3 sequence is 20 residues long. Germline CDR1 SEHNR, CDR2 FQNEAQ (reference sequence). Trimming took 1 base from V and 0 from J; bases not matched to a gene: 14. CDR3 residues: CASSLDFGQKAGVAKNIQYF. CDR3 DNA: TGTGCCAGCAGCTTAGATTTCGGACAGAAAGCGGGGGTAGCCAAAAACATTCAGTACTTC.

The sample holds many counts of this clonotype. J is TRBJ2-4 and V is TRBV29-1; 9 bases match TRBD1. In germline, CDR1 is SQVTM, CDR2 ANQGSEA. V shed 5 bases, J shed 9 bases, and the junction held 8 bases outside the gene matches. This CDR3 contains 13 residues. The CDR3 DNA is TGCAGCGTTACCCCTGGGACAGGGACCATTCAGTACTTC. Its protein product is CSVTPGTGTIQYF. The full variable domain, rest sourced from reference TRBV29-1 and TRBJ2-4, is SAVISQKPSRDICQRGTSLTIQCQVDSQVTMMFWYRQQPGQSLTLIATANQGSEATYESGFVIDKFPISRPNLTFSTLTVSNMSPEDSSIYLCSVTPGTGTIQYFGAGTRLSVL.

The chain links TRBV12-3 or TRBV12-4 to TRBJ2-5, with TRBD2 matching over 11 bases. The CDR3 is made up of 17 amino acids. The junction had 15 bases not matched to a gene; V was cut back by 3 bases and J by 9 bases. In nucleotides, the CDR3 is TGTGCCAGCAGTTTTATAATAGCGGGGGGGCCCGGGGAGGCCCAGTACTTC. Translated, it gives CASSFIIAGGPGEAQYF.

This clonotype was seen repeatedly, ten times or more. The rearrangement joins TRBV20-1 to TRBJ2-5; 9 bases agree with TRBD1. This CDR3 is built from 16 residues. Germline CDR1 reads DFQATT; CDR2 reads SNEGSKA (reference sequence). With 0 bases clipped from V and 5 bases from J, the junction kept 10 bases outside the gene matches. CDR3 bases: TGCAGTGCTAGAGATGTTAGGGACAGGGAGGTCGAGACCCAGTACTTC. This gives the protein CSARDVRDREVETQYF.

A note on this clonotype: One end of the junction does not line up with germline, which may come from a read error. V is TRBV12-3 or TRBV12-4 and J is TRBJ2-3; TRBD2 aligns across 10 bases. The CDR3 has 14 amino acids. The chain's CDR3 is CASGLSGGGDTQYF. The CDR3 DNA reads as TGTGCCAGCGGTTTGAGCGGGGGGGGAGATACGCAGTATTTT.

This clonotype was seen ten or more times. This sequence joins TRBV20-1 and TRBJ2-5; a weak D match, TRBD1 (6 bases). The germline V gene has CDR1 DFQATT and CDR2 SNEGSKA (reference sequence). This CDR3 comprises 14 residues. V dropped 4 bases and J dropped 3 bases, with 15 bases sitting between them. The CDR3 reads CSAKIGTYKETQYF. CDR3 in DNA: TGCAGTGCTAAGATCGGGACATACAAAGAGACCCAGTACTTC.

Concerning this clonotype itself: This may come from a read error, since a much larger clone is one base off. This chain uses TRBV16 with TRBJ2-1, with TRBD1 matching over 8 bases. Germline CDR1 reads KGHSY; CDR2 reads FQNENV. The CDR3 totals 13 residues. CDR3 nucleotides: TGTGCCGGCAGCCAATCGGCACAGGGGGAACAGTTCTTC. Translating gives CAGSQSAQGEQFF.

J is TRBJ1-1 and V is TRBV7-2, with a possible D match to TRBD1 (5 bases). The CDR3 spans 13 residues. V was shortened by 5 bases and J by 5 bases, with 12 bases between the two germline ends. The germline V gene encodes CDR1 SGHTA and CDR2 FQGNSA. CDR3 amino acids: CASSQDSLTEAFF. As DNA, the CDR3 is TGTGCCAGCAGCCAAGACAGTCTTACTGAAGCTTTCTTT.

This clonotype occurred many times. CDR3 sequence (DNA): TGTGCCAGCAGCTCCGGGACGTCCGGGGTAGAGCAGTTCTTC. Translated, it gives CASSSGTSGVEQFF. The genes are TRBV12-3 or TRBV12-4 and TRBJ2-1; D might be TRBD1 or TRBD2, each matching 5 bases. There are 14 residues in the CDR3. V lost 6 bases to trimming and J lost 10 bases, with 19 bases between them.

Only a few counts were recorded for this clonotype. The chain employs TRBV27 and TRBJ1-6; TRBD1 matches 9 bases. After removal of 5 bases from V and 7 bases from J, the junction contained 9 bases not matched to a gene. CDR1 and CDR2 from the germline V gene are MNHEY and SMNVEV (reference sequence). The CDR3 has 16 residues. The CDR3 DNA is TGTGCCAGCAGTACATTCTCCGGGACAGGGAATTCACCCCTCCACTTT. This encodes CASSTFSGTGNSPLHF.

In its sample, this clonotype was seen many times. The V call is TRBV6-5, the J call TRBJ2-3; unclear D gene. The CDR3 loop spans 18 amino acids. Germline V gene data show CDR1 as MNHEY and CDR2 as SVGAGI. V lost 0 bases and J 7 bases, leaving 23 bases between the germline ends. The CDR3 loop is CASSYSSSSLDQMHTQYF. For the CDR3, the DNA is TGTGCCAGCAGTTACTCCAGTTCCAGCCTCGATCAGATGCATACGCAGTATTTT.

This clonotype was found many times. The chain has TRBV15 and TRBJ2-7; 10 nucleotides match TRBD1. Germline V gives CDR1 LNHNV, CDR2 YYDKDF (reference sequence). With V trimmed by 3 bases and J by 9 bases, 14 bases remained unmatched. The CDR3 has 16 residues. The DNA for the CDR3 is TGTGCCACCAGCAGTAACCCCGGGACAGGGGCCCTCGTGCAGTACTTC. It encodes CATSSNPGTGALVQYF.

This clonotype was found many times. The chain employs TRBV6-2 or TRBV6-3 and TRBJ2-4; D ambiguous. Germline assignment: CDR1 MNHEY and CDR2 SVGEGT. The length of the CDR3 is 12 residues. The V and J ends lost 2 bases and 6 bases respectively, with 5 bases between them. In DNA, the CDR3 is TGTGCCAGCAGTTACGACTTAAACATTCAGTACTTC. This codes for CASSYDLNIQYF.

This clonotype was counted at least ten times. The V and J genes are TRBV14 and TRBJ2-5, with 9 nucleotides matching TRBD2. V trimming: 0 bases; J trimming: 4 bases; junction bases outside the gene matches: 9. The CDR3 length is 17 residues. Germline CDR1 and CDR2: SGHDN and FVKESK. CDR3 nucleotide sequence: TGTGCCAGCAGCCAAGAAAGACCAGCGGGGGGACCAGAGACCCAGTACTTC. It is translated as CASSQERPAGGPETQYF.

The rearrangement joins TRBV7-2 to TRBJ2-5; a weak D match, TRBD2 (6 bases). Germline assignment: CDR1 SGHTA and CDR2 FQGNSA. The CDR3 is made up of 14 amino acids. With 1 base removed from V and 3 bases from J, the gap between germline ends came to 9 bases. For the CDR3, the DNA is TGTGCCAGCAGCTTAGATACTAGCAAAGAGACCCAGTACTTC. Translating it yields CASSLDTSKETQYF. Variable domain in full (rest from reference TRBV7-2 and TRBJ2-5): GAGVSQSPSNKVTEKGKDVELRCDPISGHTALYWYRQSLGQGLEFLIYFQGNSAPDKSGLPSDRFSAERTGGSVSTLTIQRTQQEDSAVYLCASSLDTSKETQYFGPGTRLLVL.

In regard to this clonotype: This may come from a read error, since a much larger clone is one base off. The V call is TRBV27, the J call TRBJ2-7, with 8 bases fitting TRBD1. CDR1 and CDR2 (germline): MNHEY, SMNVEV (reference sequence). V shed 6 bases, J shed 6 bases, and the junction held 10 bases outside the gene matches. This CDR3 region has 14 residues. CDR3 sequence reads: CASRFITGGGEQYF. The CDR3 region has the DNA TGTGCCAGCAGGTTCATTACAGGGGGTGGCGAGCAGTACTTC.

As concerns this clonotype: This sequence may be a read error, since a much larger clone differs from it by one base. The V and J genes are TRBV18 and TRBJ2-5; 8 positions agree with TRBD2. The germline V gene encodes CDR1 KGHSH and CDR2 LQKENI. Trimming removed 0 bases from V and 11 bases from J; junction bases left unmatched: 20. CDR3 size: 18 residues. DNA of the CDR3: TGTGCCAGCTCACCACCGGGAGTAGCGGGGTCGTGTAACAATGAGCAGTACTTC. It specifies CASSPPGVAGSCNNEQYF.

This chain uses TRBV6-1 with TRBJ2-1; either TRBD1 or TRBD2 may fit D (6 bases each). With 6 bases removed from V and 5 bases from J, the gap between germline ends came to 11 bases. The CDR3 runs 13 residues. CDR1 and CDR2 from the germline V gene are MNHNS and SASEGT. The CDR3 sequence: CASRERGDNEQFF. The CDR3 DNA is TGTGCCAGCAGAGAGAGGGGGGACAATGAGCAGTTCTTC.

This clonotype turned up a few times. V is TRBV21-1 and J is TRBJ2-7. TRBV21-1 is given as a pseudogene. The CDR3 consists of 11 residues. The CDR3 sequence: CASSKGNEQYF. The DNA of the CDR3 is TGTGCCAGCAGCAAGGGCAACGAGCAGTACTTC.

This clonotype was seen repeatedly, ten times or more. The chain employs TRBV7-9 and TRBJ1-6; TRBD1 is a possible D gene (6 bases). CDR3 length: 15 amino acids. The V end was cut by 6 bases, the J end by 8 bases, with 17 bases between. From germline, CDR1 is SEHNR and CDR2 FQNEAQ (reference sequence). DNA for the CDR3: TGTGCCAGCAGTCCGGGGACACTCCATTATTCACCCCTCCACTTT. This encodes CASSPGTLHYSPLHF.

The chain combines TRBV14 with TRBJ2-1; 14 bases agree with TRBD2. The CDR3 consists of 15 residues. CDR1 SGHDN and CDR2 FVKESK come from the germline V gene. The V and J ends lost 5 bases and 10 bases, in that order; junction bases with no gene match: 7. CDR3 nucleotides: TGTGCCAGCAGCTGGACTAGCGGGGGGCTCCTAGAGCAGTTCTTC. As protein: CASSWTSGGLLEQFF. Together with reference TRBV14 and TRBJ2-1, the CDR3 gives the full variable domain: EAGVTQFPSHSVIEKGQTVTLRCDPISGHDNLYWYRRVMGKEIKFLLHFVKESKQDESGMPNNRFLAERTGGTYSTLKVQPAELEDSGVYFCASSWTSGGLLEQFFGPGTRLTVL.

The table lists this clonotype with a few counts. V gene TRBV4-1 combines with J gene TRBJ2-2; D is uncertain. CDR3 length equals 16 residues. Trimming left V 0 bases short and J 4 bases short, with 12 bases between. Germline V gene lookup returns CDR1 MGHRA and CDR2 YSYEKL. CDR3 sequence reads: CASSQDGLVRTGELFF. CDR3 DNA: TGCGCCAGCAGCCAAGATGGGCTAGTCCGCACCGGGGAGCTGTTTTTT.

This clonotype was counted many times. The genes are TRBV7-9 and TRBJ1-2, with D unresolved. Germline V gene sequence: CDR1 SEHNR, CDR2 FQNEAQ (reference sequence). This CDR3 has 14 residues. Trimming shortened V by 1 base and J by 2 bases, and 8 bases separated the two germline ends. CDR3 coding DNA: TGTGCCAGCAGCTTAGGCAGTCCCAACTATGGCTACACCTTC. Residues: CASSLGSPNYGYTF. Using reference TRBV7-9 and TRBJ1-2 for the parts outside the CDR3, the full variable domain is DTGVSQNPRHKITKRGQNVTFRCDPISEHNRLYWYRQTLGQGPEFLTYFQNEAQLEKSRLLSDRFSAERPKGSFSTLEIQRTEQGDSAMYLCASSLGSPNYGYTFGSGTRLTVV.